Below, 4 T cell receptor beta chains from the same sample are listed, as sequenced in a study of chemoradiotherapy in HPV16-positive cancers. Method: immunoSEQ multiplex PCR; TCRdb's copy keeps in-frame clones and lacks some. The sample contains some 1,500 clones, 55% to 80% of which appear only once. Sequenced here: tumor tissue, sampled from a patient who underwent chemoradiotherapy. The receptors come from a human donor with HPV-associated anogenital cancer.

This rearrangement joins TRBV19 to TRBJ2-7; perhaps TRBD1 as D (5 bases). Trimming took off 9 bases at V and 2 bases at J, with 14 bases between the two ends. CDR1 is LNHDA, CDR2 SQIVND, per germline (reference sequence). The CDR3 extends over 13 amino acids. CDR3 protein: CASSLGPTYEQYF. DNA for the CDR3: TGTGCCAGCTCCCTGGGGCCAACCTACGAGCAGTACTTC.

The chain uses TRBV2 and TRBJ2-5; D is unresolved. In germline, CDR1 is SNHLY, CDR2 FYNNEI. The V and J ends lost 6 bases and 11 bases respectively, with 13 bases between them. The CDR3 has 11 residues. As DNA, the CDR3 is TGTGCCAGCAGGTTATTTGAGGAGCAGTACTTC. Its translation is CASRLFEEQYF.

The chain joins TRBV10-2 to TRBJ2-5, with no clear D. The J call may be mistaken, given a closer DNA end match to TRBJ2-7. Germline assignment: CDR1 WSHSY and CDR2 SAAADI. The CDR3 is made up of 13 amino acids. In DNA, the CDR3 is TGCGCCAGCGAGTCCGGGTCCTCCTACGAGCAGTACTTC. Residues: CASESGSSYEQYF.

The chain couples TRBV11-1 to TRBJ1-2; 9 nucleotides align to TRBD1. Germline CDR1 reads SGHAT; CDR2 reads FQDESV (reference sequence). The CDR3 covers 15 residues. The ends lost 3 bases at V and 7 bases at J; junction bases unmatched: 9. The CDR3 here is CASSLGLDRGSGYTF. The CDR3 bases are TGTGCCAGCAGCTTGGGCCTGGACAGGGGAAGTGGCTACACCTTC.